This T cell receptor (beta chain) was captured in a study of Ad26.COV2.S vaccination and SARS-CoV-2 variants. Study-level information: Administration of Ad26.COV2.S was intramuscular, either once or twice 56 days apart. Whole-study findings and limits: Placebo recipients trailed vaccine recipients in spike-specific TCR breadth.

Noted treatment: 15 to 20 received Ad26.COV2.S at low or high dose, single or two shots; 5 received placebo; per-sample allocation not given. The investigators took samples on day 63 after the first vaccine or placebo injection. TCRdb's copy holds only in-frame clones and misses some; the assay was immunoSEQ multiplex PCR. This sample carries roughly 390,000 clones, roughly nine tenths of them seen once, and the ten largest clones take under 4%. With respect to this clone: What it binds is unknown.

This CDR3 contains 13 residues. The V gene's germline CDR1 is MNHEY and CDR2 SMNVEV (reference sequence). V dropped 2 bases and J dropped 3 bases, with 5 bases sitting between them. Here the sequenced sample was peripheral blood, taken in a trial of Ad26.COV2.S vaccine versus placebo. This clonotype was sampled from a person between 18 and 60 years old who received the Ad26.COV2.S COVID-19 vaccine or a placebo. The chain employs TRBV27 and TRBJ1-5; no clear D gene. CDR3 bases: TGTGCCAGCAGTTTAGGGATCAATCAGCCCCAGCATTTT. Translating gives CASSLGINQPQHF.